This T cell receptor beta chain came from a study of blood T cell repertoires in COVID-19. Per the study methods: Amplifying reference gene primers gave estimates of nucleated cell counts. TCRdb keeps only in-frame clones here, not all; method: immunoSEQ multiplex PCR. V and J calls and clone size come straight from that table; D and trimming were deduced from the DNA. The table includes a few hundred thousand clones, roughly nine tenths detected once. The TCR originated in a woman aged 40 to 50 who had recovered from COVID-19. The sequencing input was peripheral blood.

CDR3 sequence: CACLGGRYNEQFF. In nucleotides, the CDR3 is TGTGCCTGCCTCGGGGGGAGGTACAATGAGCAGTTCTTC. This chain connects TRBV30 to TRBJ2-1, with TRBD2 matching over 7 bases. The CDR3 is 13 amino acids. V was pared by 6 bases and J by 4 bases, with 6 bases of the junction left unmatched. CDR1 and CDR2 from the germline V gene are GTSNPN and SVGIG (reference sequence).